Listed here are 17 T cell receptor beta chains from one sample, sequenced in a study of blood T cell repertoires in COVID-19. Sequencing was performed with immunoSEQ multiplex PCR; in TCRdb, only in-frame clones are kept and a portion is missing. Of 95,000 to 150,000 clones in the sample, 82% were seen once. The source material was peripheral blood. Receptors originate from an older woman with acute or convalescent COVID-19.

V and J are TRBV7-9 and TRBJ2-2; no firm D call. Germline-derived CDR1 and CDR2 are SEHNR and FQNEAQ (reference sequence). Trimming stripped 1 base from V and 3 bases from J, with 9 bases between. There are 15 residues in the CDR3. The CDR3 coding sequence is TGTGCCAGCAGCTTAGATCCTCCCGACACCGGGGAGCTGTTTTTT. This gives the protein CASSLDPPDTGELFF. The complete variable domain, with remaining parts taken from reference TRBV7-9 and TRBJ2-2, reads DTGVSQNPRHKITKRGQNVTFRCDPISEHNRLYWYRQTLGQGPEFLTYFQNEAQLEKSRLLSDRFSAERPKGSFSTLEIQRTEQGDSAMYLCASSLDPPDTGELFFGEGSRLTVL.

J is TRBJ1-4 and V is TRBV5-1, with 8 bases lining up with TRBD1. The length of the CDR3 is 15 residues. Losses at the gene ends were 4 bases for V and 6 bases for J; bases not matched to a gene: 8. CDR1 and CDR2 from the germline V gene are SGHRS and YFSETQ. CDR3 loop: CASSGGQGRDEKLFF. The CDR3 DNA reads as TGCGCCAGCAGCGGAGGACAGGGAAGGGATGAAAAACTGTTTTTT.

The chain recombines TRBV7-2 with TRBJ1-4; a weak D match, TRBD1 (5 bases). Germline V gives CDR1 SGHTA, CDR2 FQGNSA. The CDR3 consists of 16 residues. The V end lost 2 bases, the J end lost 4 bases, and 14 bases lay between the germline ends. As DNA, the CDR3 is TGTGCCAGCAGCTTATGGGGGGACGGACGTAATGAAAAACTGTTTTTT. This translates into CASSLWGDGRNEKLFF.

The genes are TRBV29-1 and TRBJ2-7, with D hard to call. V lost 1 base, J lost 9 bases, and 16 bases lay in between. The CDR3 is 13 amino acids. The germline CDR1 and CDR2 sequences are SQVTM and ANQGSEA. CDR3 nucleotide sequence: TGCAGCGTTGAAGTATCGCAGGATACTGGGCAGTACTTC. This translates into CSVEVSQDTGQYF.

The CDR3 region has the DNA TGCAGCGTTGAAGAGGACAGCACCAGGAGGACCTTC. It specifies CSVEEDSTRRTF. The chain uses TRBV29-1 and TRBJ1-2; D perhaps matches TRBD1 (6 bases). V lost 0 bases to trimming and J lost 14 bases, with 16 bases between them. The CDR3 has 12 residues. Germline-derived CDR1 and CDR2 are SQVTM and ANQGSEA.

The chain combines TRBV21-1 with TRBJ1-1; no check of the table's D call, TRBD1, against the DNA was made. TRBV21-1 is assigned pseudogene status. The CDR3 consists of 15 residues. The DNA of the CDR3 is TGTGCCAGCAGCAAAGTAAAGGGGTATTACACTGAAGCTTTCTTT. As protein: CASSKVKGYYTEAFF.

The genes are TRBV2 and TRBJ2-2; 9 positions agree with TRBD2. Trimming took 8 bases from V and 6 from J; bases not matched to a gene: 4. CDR1 SNHLY and CDR2 FYNNEI come from the germline V gene. The CDR3 consists of 13 residues. CDR3 in amino acids: CASAGGPSGELFF. For the CDR3, the DNA is TGTGCCAGCGCGGGGGGGCCTTCCGGGGAGCTGTTTTTT.

CDR3 coding DNA: TGCGCCAGCAGCTTAAGGACAGATAACACCGGGGAGCTGTTTTTT. Encoded protein: CASSLRTDNTGELFF. V and J are TRBV5-1 and TRBJ2-2; a weak D match, TRBD1 (6 bases). The germline gives CDR1 SGHRS, CDR2 YFSETQ. This CDR3 region has 15 residues. Between the trimmed V and J ends, which lost 2 bases and 2 bases, there was a span of 10 bases.

This clone is a singleton in its sample. V gene TRBV13 combines with J gene TRBJ1-3; D is undetermined. Germline assignment: CDR1 PRHDT and CDR2 FYEKMQ (reference sequence). CDR3 length: 15 residues. Trimming took 2 bases from V and 2 from J, leaving 10 bases between them. The CDR3 loop reads CASSLNPRAGNTIYF. The CDR3 nucleotides are TGTGCCAGCAGCTTAAACCCGCGGGCTGGAAACACCATATATTTT.

This rearrangement joins TRBV18 to TRBJ2-2, with 7 nucleotides matching TRBD1. This CDR3 has 19 amino acids. Germline values: CDR1 KGHSH, CDR2 LQKENI. With V trimmed by 6 bases and J by 0 bases, 16 bases remained unmatched. The CDR3 loop reads CASSLYGTVFDSNTGELFF. The CDR3 nucleotides read TGTGCCAGCTCCTTATACGGGACAGTATTTGATTCGAACACCGGGGAGCTGTTTTTT.

This clone appeared a single time. The V call is TRBV5-1, the J call TRBJ2-3; D may be TRBD2 (6 bases). Germline CDR1 and CDR2: SGHRS and YFSETQ. Trimming pared 5 bases from V and 5 bases from J, leaving 18 bases between. The CDR3 totals 15 residues. CDR3 region: CASREVLGGGDTQYF. As DNA, the CDR3 is TGCGCCAGCAGAGAGGTACTCGGGGGAGGAGATACGCAGTATTTT.

This chain links TRBV2 with TRBJ1-5, with D uncertain. Trimming shortened V by 0 bases and J by 6 bases, and 12 bases separated the two germline ends. CDR3 length equals 15 residues. From germline, CDR1 is SNHLY and CDR2 FYNNEI. This CDR3 is CASSEASSGVQPQHF. In DNA, the CDR3 is TGTGCCAGCAGTGAAGCGTCTTCGGGTGTTCAGCCCCAGCATTTT. Full variable domain (remainder filled in from reference TRBV2 and TRBJ1-5): EPEVTQTPSHQVTQMGQEVILRCVPISNHLYFYWYRQILGQKVEFLVSFYNNEISEKSEIFDDQFSVERPDGSNFTLKIRSTKLEDSAMYFCASSEASSGVQPQHFGDGTRLSIL.

This clone was seen just once. Germline and junction disagree at one end, which may indicate a read error. The V and J genes are TRBV25-1 and TRBJ1-2, with TRBD1 matching over 12 bases. This CDR3 is 13 amino acids long. Germline V CDR1 and CDR2: MGHDK, SYGVNS. The CDR3 protein is CASSGRDRGRVSF. The CDR3, as DNA: TGTGCCAGCAGTGGACGGGACAGGGGGCGCGTGAGCTTC.

The rearrangement links TRBV7-2 to TRBJ1-5; 10 positions match TRBD1. Germline V lookup: CDR1 SGHTA, CDR2 FQGNSA. The CDR3 loop spans 18 amino acids. Unmatched junction bases numbered 11, after V lost 1 base and J lost 5 bases. The CDR3, as DNA: TGTGCCAGCAGCTTAGGTAACTCGGGACAGGGGCGTCATCAGCCCCAGCATTTT. Its protein is CASSLGNSGQGRHQPQHF.

The CDR3 nucleotides read TGTGCCAGCAGCTTAGAGACAGAAATTAACTATGGCTACACCTTC. It is translated as CASSLETEINYGYTF. The J gene is TRBJ1-2, the V gene TRBV7-9; TRBD1 might be the D (5 bases). Trimming took off 1 base at V and 1 base at J, with 10 bases between the two ends. Germline V CDR1 and CDR2: SEHNR, FQNEAQ (reference sequence). The CDR3 has 15 amino acids.

The V and J genes are TRBV29-1 and TRBJ1-1, with D tentatively TRBD1 (6 bases). This CDR3 spans 14 amino acids. With 6 bases removed from V and 2 bases from J, the gap between germline ends came to 16 bases. The germline V gene has CDR1 SQVTM and CDR2 ANQGSEA. CDR3 sequence: CSVHIQGRNTEAFF. The DNA of the CDR3 is TGCAGCGTCCACATACAGGGCCGAAACACTGAAGCTTTCTTT.

This clone was seen only once. The chain recombines TRBV6-2 or TRBV6-3 with TRBJ2-1; possibly TRBD2 for D (6 bases). There are 18 residues in the CDR3. Trimming shortened V by 3 bases and J by 8 bases, and 26 bases separated the two germline ends. Looked up from germline, CDR1 is MNHEY and CDR2 is SVGEGT. CDR3 DNA sequence: TGTGCCAGCAGTTATATACTCCTTACCTCCGGGGGTAGCTATGAGCAGTTCTTC. Its protein product is CASSYILLTSGGSYEQFF.